The TCR beta chain under discussion was sequenced for a study of metastatic and nonmetastatic thyroid tumors. The overall study: Malignant thyroid and benign thyroid patients provided blood and tumor or nodule tissue whose repertoires were compared. Whole-study findings and limits: The reported finding was significantly higher TCR beta diversity in malignant thyroid tumors relative to benign nodules, in blood and tumor.

Original processing methods: The authors used CDR3 differences across clinicopathological groups to build a distant-metastasis classifier for papillary thyroid cancer. TCRdb reanalyzed the PCR reads via MiXCR. These V and J calls derive from TCRdb rather than the authors' analysis. The table records tens of thousands of clones, roughly 21% of them present only once. This clone was recorded at least ten times. What it binds is not known. An end of the junction does not agree with germline; a read error may underlie this. Patients underwent thyroid surgery, and none had received any treatment before it. The length of the CDR3 is 15 residues. The germline CDR1 and CDR2 sequences are MGHRA and YSYEKL.

The specimen was blood. This sequence joins TRBV4-1 and TRBJ2-2; 8 bases align to TRBD2. This receptor was identified in a female donor with papillary thyroid cancer or a benign thyroid nodule (not recorded which). Some clones in this sample may be carry-over from other donors' samples. This CDR3 reads CASRRAGGGTGEPFF. The CDR3 nucleotides read TGCGCCAGCAGGAGGGCGGGGGGAGGAACCGGGGAGCCGTTTTTT.